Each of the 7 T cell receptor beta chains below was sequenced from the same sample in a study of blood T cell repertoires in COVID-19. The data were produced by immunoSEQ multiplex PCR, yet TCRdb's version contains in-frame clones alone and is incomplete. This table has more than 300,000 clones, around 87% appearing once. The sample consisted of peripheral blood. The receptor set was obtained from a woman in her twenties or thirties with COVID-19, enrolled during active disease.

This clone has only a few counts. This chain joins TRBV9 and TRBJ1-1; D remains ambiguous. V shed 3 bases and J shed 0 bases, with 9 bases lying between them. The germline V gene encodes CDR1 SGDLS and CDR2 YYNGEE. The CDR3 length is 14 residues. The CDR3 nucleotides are TGTGCCAGCAGCGGTGGGGAGCTGAACACTGAAGCTTTCTTT. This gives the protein CASSGGELNTEAFF.

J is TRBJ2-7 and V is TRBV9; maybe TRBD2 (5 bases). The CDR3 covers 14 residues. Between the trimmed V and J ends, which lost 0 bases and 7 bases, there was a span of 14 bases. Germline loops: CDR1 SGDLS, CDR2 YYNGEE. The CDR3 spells CASSVVAGGGEQYF. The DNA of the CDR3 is TGTGCCAGCAGCGTAGTAGCTGGAGGTGGGGAGCAGTACTTC.

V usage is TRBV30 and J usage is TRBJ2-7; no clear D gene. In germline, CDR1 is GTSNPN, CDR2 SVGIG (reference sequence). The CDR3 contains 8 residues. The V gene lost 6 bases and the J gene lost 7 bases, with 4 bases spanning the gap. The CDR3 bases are TGTGCCTGCCAGGAGCAGTACTTC. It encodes CACQEQYF.

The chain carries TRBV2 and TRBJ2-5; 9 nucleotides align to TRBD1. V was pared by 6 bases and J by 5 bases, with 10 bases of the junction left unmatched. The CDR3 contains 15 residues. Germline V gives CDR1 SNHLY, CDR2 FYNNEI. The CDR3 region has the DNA TGTGCCAGCAGATACAGGGGGCGCGATTGGGAGACCCAGTACTTC. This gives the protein CASRYRGRDWETQYF.

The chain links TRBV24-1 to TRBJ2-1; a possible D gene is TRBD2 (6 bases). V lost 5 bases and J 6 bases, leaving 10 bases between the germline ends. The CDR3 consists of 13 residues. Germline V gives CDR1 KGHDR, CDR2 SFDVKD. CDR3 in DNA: TGTGCCACCAGTGGGACTACTTTCAATGAGCAGTTCTTC. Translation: CATSGTTFNEQFF.

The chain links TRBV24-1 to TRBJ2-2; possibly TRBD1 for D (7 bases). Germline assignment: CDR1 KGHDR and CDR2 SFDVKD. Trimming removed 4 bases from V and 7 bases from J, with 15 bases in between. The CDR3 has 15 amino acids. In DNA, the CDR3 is TGTGCCACCAGTGACACAGACAGGGAGGTCGGGGAGCTGTTTTTT. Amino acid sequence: CATSDTDREVGELFF.

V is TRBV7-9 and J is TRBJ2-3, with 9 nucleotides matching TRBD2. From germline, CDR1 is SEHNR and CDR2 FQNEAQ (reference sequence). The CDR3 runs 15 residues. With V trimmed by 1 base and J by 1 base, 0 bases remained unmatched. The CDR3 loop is CASSLGLAGTDTQYF. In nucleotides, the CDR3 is TGTGCCAGCAGCTTAGGACTAGCGGGCACAGATACGCAGTATTTT.